This T cell receptor beta chain was identified during a study of cytomegalovirus exposure and HLA in healthy donors. The CDR3 extends over 16 amino acids. Trimming shortened V by 1 base and J by 7 bases, and 17 bases separated the two germline ends. CDR1 is MGHDK and CDR2 is SYGVNS in the germline V gene. The sample holds one count of this clone. Its antigen is unidentified. The primer mix had 60 Vbeta and 13 Jbeta primers. Some clones are missing from TCRdb's copy, which holds only in-frame ones; the method was immunoSEQ multiplex PCR. This table holds more than 250,000 clones, roughly 90% found once. Healthy bone marrow donors made up the donor group. Study-wide results and limits: Equally common other TCR beta chains were less clonally expanded than HLA-associated ones, a later analysis found. Confirmation in vitro established that a few CMV-associated chains were specific for CMV antigens.

The source material was PBMCs. The clonotype originates from a woman under 30 in good health and CMV-seronegative. The chain has TRBV25-1 and TRBJ1-5; perhaps TRBD1 as D (5 bases). This CDR3 is CASSELGGGEEQPQHF. The CDR3 nucleotides are TGTGCCAGCAGTGAATTAGGTGGGGGGGAAGAACAGCCCCAGCATTTT.